The clone carrying this T cell receptor (beta chain) was seen a handful of times. Its cognate antigen is unknown. The source of the sample is a study of beta chain features in type 1 diabetes. The wider study: In age, gender and cell yields, patients were similar to healthy donors.

The CDR3 extends over 11 amino acids. Trimming stripped 5 bases from V and 7 bases from J, with 8 bases between. Per the germline V gene, CDR1 is MDHEN and CDR2 is SYDVKM. Broader study findings: Type 1 diabetes patients showed a moderate but significant shortening of TCRB CDR3s in all four CD4+ subsets.

All of the isolated RNA was reverse transcribed, so expressed TCRB transcripts were sequenced. Clones were read by immunoSEQ multiplex PCR, and TCRdb kept only the in-frame ones, dropping some. The sample consists of about 160,000 clones, around 8% of them appearing once. In total, each donor contributed a single heparinised blood draw that averaged about 100 mL. The V gene is TRBV28, the J gene TRBJ1-1; no definite D call. This receptor was identified in a woman aged 40 to 50 with type 1 diabetes. The source material was central memory CD4+ T cells from blood. The CDR3, as DNA: TGTGCCAGCAGTACTCCAATTGAAGCTTTCTTT. The encoded protein is CASSTPIEAFF.